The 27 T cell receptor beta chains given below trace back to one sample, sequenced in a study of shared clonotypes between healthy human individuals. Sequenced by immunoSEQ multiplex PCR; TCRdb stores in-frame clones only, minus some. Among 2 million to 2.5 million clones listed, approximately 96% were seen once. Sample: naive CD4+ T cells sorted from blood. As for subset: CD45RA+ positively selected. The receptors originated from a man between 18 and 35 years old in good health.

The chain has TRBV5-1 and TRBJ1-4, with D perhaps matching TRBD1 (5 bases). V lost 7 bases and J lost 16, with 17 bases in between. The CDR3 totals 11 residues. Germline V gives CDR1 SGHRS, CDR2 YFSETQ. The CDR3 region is CASSMGGRTFF. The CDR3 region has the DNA TGCGCCAGCTCTATGGGGGGACGGACGTTTTTT.

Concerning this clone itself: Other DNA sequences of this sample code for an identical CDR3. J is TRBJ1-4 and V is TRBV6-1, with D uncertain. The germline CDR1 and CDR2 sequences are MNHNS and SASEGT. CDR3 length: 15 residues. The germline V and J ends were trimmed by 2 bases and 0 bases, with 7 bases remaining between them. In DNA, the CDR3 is TGTGCCAGCAGTGAATCGGGTGCAACTAATGAAAAACTGTTTTTT. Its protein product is CASSESGATNEKLFF.

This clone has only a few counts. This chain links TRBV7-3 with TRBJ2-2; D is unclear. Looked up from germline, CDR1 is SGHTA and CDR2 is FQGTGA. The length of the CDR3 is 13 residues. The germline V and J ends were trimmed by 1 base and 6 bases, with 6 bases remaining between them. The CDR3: CASSLMQAGELFF. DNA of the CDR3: TGTGCCAGCAGCTTAATGCAGGCCGGGGAGCTGTTTTTT.

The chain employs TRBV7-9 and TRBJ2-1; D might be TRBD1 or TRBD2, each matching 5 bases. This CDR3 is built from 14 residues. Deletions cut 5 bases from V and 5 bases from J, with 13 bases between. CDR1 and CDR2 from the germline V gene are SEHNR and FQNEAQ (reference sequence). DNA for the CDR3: TGTGCCAGCAGCACCGGGACGAGCAACAATGAGCAGTTCTTC. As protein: CASSTGTSNNEQFF.

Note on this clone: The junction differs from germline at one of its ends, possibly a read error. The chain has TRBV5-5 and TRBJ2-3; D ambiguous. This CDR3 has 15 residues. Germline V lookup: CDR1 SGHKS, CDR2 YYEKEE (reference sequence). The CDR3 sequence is CASSLALTDMDTQYF. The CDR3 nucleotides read TGTGCCAGCAGTTTGGCCTTAACGGATATGGATACGCAGTATTTT.

CDR3 DNA: TGTGCCAGCAGCCCCGGACTAGCGTACGGCGAGCAGTACTTC. Its protein is CASSPGLAYGEQYF. The V call is TRBV5-4, the J call TRBJ2-7; TRBD2 matches at 9 bases. This CDR3 has 14 amino acids. Germline V lookup: CDR1 SGHNT, CDR2 YYREEE (reference sequence). J was trimmed by 6 bases and V by 4 bases; bases with no gene match: 8.

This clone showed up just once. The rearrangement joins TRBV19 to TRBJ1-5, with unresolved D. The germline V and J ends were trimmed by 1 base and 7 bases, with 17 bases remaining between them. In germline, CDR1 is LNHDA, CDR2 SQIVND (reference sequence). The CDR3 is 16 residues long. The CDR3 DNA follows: TGTGCCAGTAGTATAGCGCAAGGCGGAGGGAAGCAGCCCCAGCATTTT. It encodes CASSIAQGGGKQPQHF.

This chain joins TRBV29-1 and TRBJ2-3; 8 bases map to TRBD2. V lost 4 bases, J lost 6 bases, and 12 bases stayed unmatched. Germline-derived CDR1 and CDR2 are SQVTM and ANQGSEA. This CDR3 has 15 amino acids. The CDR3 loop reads CSVVRGLVKGDTQYF. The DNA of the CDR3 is TGCAGCGTTGTAAGGGGACTAGTGAAGGGGGATACGCAGTATTTT.

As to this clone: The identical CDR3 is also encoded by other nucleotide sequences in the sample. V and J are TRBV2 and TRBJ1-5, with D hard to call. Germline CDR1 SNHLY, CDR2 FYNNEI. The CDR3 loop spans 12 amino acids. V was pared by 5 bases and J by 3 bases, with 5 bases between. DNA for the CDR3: TGTGCCAGCAGTAAAGTCAATCAGCCCCAGCATTTT. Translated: CASSKVNQPQHF.

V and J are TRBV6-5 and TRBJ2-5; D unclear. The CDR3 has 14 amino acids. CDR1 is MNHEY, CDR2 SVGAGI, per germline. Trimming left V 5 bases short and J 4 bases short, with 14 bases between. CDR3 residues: CASSPGSIPETQYF. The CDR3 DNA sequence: TGTGCCAGCAGTCCAGGATCTATCCCAGAGACCCAGTACTTC.

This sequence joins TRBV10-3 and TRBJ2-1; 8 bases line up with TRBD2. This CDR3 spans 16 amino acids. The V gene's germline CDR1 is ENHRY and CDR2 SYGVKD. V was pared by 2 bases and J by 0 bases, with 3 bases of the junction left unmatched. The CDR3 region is CAISEGGLVSYNEQFF. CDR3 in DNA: TGTGCCATCAGTGAGGGGGGACTAGTCTCCTACAATGAGCAGTTCTTC.

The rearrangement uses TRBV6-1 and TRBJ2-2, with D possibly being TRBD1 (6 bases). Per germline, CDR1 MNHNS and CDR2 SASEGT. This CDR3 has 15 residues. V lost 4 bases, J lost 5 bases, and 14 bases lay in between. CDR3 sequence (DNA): TGTGCCAGCAGTGTCCGCCCCCAGGGGACCGGGGAGCTGTTTTTT. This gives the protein CASSVRPQGTGELFF.

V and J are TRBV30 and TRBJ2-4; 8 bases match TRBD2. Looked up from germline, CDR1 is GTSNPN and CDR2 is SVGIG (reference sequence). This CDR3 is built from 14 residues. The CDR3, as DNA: TGTGCGGGCGGGGGGACGGTAACCAAAAACATTCAGTACTTC. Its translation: CAGGGTVTKNIQYF. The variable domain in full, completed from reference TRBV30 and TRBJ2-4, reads SQTIHQWPATLVQPVGSPLSLECTVEGTSNPNLYWYRQAAGRGLQLLFYSVGIGQISSEVPQNLSASRPQDRQFILSSKKLLLSDSGFYLCAGGGTVTKNIQYFGAGTRLSVL.

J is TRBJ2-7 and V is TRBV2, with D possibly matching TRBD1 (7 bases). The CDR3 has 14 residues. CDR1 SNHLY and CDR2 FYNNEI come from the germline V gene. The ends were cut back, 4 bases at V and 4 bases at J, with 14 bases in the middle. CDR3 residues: CASSVQGGLYEQYF. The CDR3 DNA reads TGTGCCAGCAGTGTCCAGGGGGGCCTTTACGAGCAGTACTTC.

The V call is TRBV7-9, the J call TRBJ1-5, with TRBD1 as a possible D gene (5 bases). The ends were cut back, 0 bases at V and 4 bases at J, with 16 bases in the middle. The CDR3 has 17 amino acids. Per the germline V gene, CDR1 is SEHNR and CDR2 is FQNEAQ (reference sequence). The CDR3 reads CASSLALGGVGNQPQHF. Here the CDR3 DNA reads TGTGCCAGCAGCTTAGCGCTTGGAGGGGTAGGGAATCAGCCCCAGCATTTT.

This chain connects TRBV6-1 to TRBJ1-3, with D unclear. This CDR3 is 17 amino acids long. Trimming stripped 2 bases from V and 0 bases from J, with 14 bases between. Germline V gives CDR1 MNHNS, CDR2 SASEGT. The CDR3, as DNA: TGTGCCAGCAGTGAAACGATACACCGGAGCTCTGGAAACACCATATATTTT. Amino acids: CASSETIHRSSGNTIYF.

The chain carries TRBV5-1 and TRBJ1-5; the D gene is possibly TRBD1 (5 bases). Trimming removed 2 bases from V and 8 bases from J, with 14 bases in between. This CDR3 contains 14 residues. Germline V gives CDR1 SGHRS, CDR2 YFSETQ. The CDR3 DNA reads TGCGCCAGCAGCTTTACAGGCTCCGGTGAGCCCCAGCATTTT. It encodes CASSFTGSGEPQHF.

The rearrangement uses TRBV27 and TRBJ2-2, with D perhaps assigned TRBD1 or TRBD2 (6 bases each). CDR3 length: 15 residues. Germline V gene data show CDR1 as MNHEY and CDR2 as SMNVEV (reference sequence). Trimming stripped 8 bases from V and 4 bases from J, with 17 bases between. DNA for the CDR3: TGTGCCAGCCGAGGGGGGCCCTCGGGCACCGGGGAGCTGTTTTTT. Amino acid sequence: CASRGGPSGTGELFF.

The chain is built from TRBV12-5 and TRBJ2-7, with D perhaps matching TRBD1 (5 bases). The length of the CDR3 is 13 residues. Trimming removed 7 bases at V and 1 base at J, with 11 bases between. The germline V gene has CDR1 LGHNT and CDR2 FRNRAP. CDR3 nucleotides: TGTGCTAGTGCCCAGGGCCCATCCTACGAGCAGTACTTC. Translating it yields CASAQGPSYEQYF.

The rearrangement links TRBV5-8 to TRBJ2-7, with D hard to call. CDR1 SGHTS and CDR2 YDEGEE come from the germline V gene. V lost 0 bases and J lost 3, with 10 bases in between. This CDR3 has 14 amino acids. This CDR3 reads CASSLEASGYEQYF. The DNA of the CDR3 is TGTGCCAGCAGCTTGGAAGCATCGGGCTACGAGCAGTACTTC. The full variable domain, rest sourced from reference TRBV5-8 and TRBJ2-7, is EAGVTQSPTHLIKTRGQQATLRCSPISGHTSVYWYQQALGLGLQFLLWYDEGEERNRGNFPPRFSGRQFPNYSSELNVNALELEDSALYLCASSLEASGYEQYFGPGTRLTVT.

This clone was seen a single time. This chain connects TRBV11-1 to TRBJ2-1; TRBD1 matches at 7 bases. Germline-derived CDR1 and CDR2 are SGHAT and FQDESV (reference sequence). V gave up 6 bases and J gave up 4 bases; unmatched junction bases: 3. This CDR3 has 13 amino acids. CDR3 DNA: TGTGCCAGCAGGCAGGGGGTTTACAATGAGCAGTTCTTC. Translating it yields CASRQGVYNEQFF.

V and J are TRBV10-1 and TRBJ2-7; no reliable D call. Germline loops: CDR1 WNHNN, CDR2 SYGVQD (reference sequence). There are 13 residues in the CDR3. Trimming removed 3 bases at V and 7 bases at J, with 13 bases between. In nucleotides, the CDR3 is TGCGCCAGCAGTGACGTGGCTGGATTTGAGCAGTACTTC. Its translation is CASSDVAGFEQYF.

The CDR3 loop reads CASSRGGGGQETQYF. CDR3 bases: TGTGCCAGCAGTAGGGGGGGCGGTGGCCAAGAGACCCAGTACTTC. The rearrangement joins TRBV28 to TRBJ2-5, with a tentative D call TRBD2 (7 bases). This CDR3 has 15 residues. V shed 5 bases and J shed 1 base, with 14 bases lying between them. Per the germline V gene, CDR1 is MDHEN and CDR2 is SYDVKM. Full variable domain (outside the CDR3, taken from reference TRBV28 and TRBJ2-5): DVKVTQSSRYLVKRTGEKVFLECVQDMDHENMFWYRQDPGLGLRLIYFSYDVKMKEKGDIPEGYSVSREKKERFSLILESASTNQTSMYLCASSRGGGGQETQYFGPGTRLLVL.

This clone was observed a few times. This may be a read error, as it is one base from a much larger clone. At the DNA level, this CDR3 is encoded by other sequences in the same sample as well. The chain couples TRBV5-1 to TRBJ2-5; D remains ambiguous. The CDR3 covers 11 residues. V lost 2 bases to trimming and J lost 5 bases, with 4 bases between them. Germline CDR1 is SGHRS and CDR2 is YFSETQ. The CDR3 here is CASSFEETQYF. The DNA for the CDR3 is TGCGCCAGCAGCTTTGAGGAGACCCAGTACTTC.

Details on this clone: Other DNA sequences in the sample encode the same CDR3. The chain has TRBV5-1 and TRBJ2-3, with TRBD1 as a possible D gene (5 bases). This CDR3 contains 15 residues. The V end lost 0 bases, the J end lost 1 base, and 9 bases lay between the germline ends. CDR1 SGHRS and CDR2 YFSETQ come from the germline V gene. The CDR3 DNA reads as TGCGCCAGCAGCTTGGAAGTAGGGGGCACAGATACGCAGTATTTT. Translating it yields CASSLEVGGTDTQYF.

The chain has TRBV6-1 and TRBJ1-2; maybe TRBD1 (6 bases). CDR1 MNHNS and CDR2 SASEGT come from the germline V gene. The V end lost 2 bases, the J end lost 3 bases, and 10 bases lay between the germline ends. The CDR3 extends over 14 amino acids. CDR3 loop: CASSEQGRYYGYTF. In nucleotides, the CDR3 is TGTGCCAGCAGTGAACAGGGGAGGTACTATGGCTACACCTTC.

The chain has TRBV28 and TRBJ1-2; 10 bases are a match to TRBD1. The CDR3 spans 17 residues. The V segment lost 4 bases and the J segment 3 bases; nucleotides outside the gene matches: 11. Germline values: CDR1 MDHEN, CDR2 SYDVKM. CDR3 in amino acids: CASSSMTGGLDDYGYTF. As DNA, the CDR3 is TGTGCCAGCAGTTCCATGACAGGGGGCTTGGATGACTATGGCTACACCTTC.